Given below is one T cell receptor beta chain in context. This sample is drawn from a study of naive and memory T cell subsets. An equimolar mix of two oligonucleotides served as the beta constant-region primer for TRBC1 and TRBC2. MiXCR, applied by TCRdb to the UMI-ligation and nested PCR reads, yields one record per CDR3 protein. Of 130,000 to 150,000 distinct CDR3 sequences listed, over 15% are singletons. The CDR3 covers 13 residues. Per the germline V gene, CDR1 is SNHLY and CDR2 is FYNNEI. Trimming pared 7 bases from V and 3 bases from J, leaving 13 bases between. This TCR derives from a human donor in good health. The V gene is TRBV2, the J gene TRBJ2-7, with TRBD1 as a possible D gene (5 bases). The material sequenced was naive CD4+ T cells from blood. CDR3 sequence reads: CASIHTGGYEQYF. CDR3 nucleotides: TGTGCCAGCATCCACACAGGCGGCTACGAGCAGTACTTC.